This TCR beta chain was retrieved from a study of HIV-infected patients and healthy controls. TCRdb reprocessed the 5' RACE reads with MiXCR, giving one entry per CDR3 protein. The sample consists of around 64,000 distinct CDR3 sequences, about 17% of them appearing once. Germline-derived CDR1 and CDR2 are LNHDA and SQIVND (reference sequence). V was clipped by 1 base and J by 4 bases; unmatched bases: 10. This CDR3 has 17 amino acids. The sequencing input was CD4+ T cells from blood. This TCR was recovered from a human donor in good health. The genes are TRBV19 and TRBJ2-5; TRBD2 aligns across 9 bases. The CDR3 here is CASSIVASGDFRETQYF. The CDR3, as DNA: TGTGCCAGTAGTATAGTTGCTAGCGGGGACTTTCGAGAGACCCAGTACTTC.